Below, 20 T cell receptor beta chains from the same sample are listed, as sequenced in a study of cytomegalovirus exposure and HLA in healthy donors. Amplification used 60 Vbeta primers and 13 Jbeta primers. Generated by immunoSEQ multiplex PCR, the TCRdb table keeps only in-frame clones and is missing some. The profile covers about 82,000 clones, with under 80% appearing a single time and 5.5% taken by the ten largest. Sequencing was done on a sample of PBMCs. Every receptor here comes from a male donor in good health and CMV-seropositive.

This chain uses TRBV7-6 with TRBJ2-7; D may be TRBD2 (6 bases). The ends were cut back, 1 base at V and 6 bases at J, with 19 bases in the middle. In germline, CDR1 is SGHVS, CDR2 FNYEAQ. The CDR3 totals 16 residues. CDR3 bases: TGTGCCAGCAGCTTAGATCTCCGCGGGAAGGTGGGCGAGCAGTACTTC. Protein: CASSLDLRGKVGEQYF.

The gene calls are TRBV10-3 and TRBJ1-1; TRBD1 aligns across 7 bases. This CDR3 is 12 amino acids long. V shed 7 bases, J shed 1 base, and the junction held 0 bases outside the gene matches. Germline V CDR1 and CDR2: ENHRY, SYGVKD. The CDR3 nucleotides read TGTGCCATCACAGGGGGGAACACTGAAGCTTTCTTT. Amino acids: CAITGGNTEAFF.

J is TRBJ2-1 and V is TRBV27, with 9 nucleotides matching TRBD2. This CDR3 comprises 15 residues. Germline assignment: CDR1 MNHEY and CDR2 SMNVEV (reference sequence). Trimming cost V 5 bases and J 1 base; bases outside gene matches: 3. Here the CDR3 reads CASSPSGGSYNEQFF. CDR3 bases: TGTGCCAGCAGTCCAAGCGGGGGGTCCTACAATGAGCAGTTCTTC.

CDR3 DNA: TGTGCCAGCAGTAAATTAACCGGGACAGCCCTCGATGGCTACACCTTC. Encoded protein: CASSKLTGTALDGYTF. J is TRBJ1-2 and V is TRBV28, with TRBD1 matching over 7 bases. This CDR3 spans 16 amino acids. V lost 5 bases and J lost 6; bases outside the gene matches: 15. Germline assignment: CDR1 MDHEN and CDR2 SYDVKM.

The table lists this clone with a few counts. V and J are TRBV6-5 and TRBJ1-1; 7 nucleotides match TRBD1. The germline V gene has CDR1 MNHEY and CDR2 SVGAGI. The length of the CDR3 is 12 residues. With 6 bases clipped from V and 9 bases from J, the junction kept 7 bases outside the gene matches. The CDR3 coding sequence is TGTGCCAGCAGCCCCACGACAGGGAAAGCTTTCTTT. Its translation is CASSPTTGKAFF.

The J gene is TRBJ1-5, the V gene TRBV2; 8 bases line up with TRBD1. The CDR3 runs 14 residues. The trim removed 1 base at V and 4 bases at J, leaving 0 bases unmatched. Germline CDR1 and CDR2: SNHLY and FYNNEI. In DNA, the CDR3 is TGTGCCAGCAGTGAAGACAGGGGGAATCAGCCCCAGCATTTT. This codes for CASSEDRGNQPQHF.

The rearrangement links TRBV9 to TRBJ1-3; D is perhaps TRBD1 (5 bases). Trimming took off 0 bases at V and 4 bases at J, with 11 bases between the two ends. The CDR3 has 15 residues. CDR1 and CDR2 (germline): SGDLS, YYNGEE. CDR3 sequence: CASSVARGSGNTIYF. The CDR3 DNA reads TGTGCCAGCAGCGTAGCCCGGGGGTCCGGAAACACCATATATTTT.

This clone was detected only a few times. The CDR3 DNA sequence: TGTGCCAGCTCACCCTCCGGGGGTGAAAAACTGTTTTTT. Residues: CASSPSGGEKLFF. The chain links TRBV18 to TRBJ1-4, with a tentative D call TRBD1 (5 bases). V was pared by 3 bases and J by 7 bases, with 9 bases between. Germline CDR1 is KGHSH and CDR2 is LQKENI. The CDR3 runs 13 residues. Variable domain in full (rest from reference TRBV18 and TRBJ1-4): NAGVMQNPRHLVRRRGQEARLRCSPMKGHSHVYWYRQLPEEGLKFMVYLQKENIIDESGMPKERFSAEFPKEGPSILRIQQVVRGDSAAYFCASSPSGGEKLFFGSGTQLSVL.

The chain recombines TRBV4-1 with TRBJ2-5; D is possibly TRBD2 (5 bases). The closer fit of TRBJ2-7 to the DNA end suggests the J call may be wrong. Germline assignment: CDR1 MGHRA and CDR2 YSYEKL. CDR3 size: 16 residues. CDR3: CASSQVGPLAGHEQYF. CDR3 nucleotides: TGCGCCAGCAGCCAAGTTGGCCCCTTGGCGGGCCACGAGCAGTACTTC.

The J gene is TRBJ2-7, the V gene TRBV7-6; a possible D gene is TRBD2 (6 bases). Trimming took 5 bases from V and 6 from J, leaving 14 bases between them. The CDR3 loop spans 13 amino acids. Per germline, CDR1 SGHVS and CDR2 FNYEAQ. The CDR3 DNA follows: TGTGCCAGCAGCCTCCGACTAGAGGGCGAGCAGTACTTC. Translation gives CASSLRLEGEQYF.

The chain links TRBV2 to TRBJ2-5, with TRBD2 matching over 7 bases. The J call is in doubt because the DNA end fits TRBJ2-7 better. This CDR3 is 12 amino acids long. Germline V gene sequence: CDR1 SNHLY, CDR2 FYNNEI. CDR3 DNA sequence: TGTGCCAGCAGAAGGGACTACTACGAGCAGTACTTC. Its protein is CASRRDYYEQYF.

The CDR3 DNA reads TGTGCCAGCAGCCGACAAGCGGGCCTGGCCTACGAGCAGTACTTC. Translating it yields CASSRQAGLAYEQYF. The chain couples TRBV7-3 to TRBJ2-7; a possible D gene is TRBD2 (6 bases). The ends were cut back, 5 bases at V and 2 bases at J, with 16 bases in the middle. Germline loops: CDR1 SGHTA, CDR2 FQGTGA. This CDR3 is 15 amino acids long.

The chain joins TRBV5-4 to TRBJ2-1; TRBD2 matches at 8 bases. CDR3 size: 15 residues. Per germline, CDR1 SGHNT and CDR2 YYREEE (reference sequence). V lost 2 bases to trimming and J lost 2 bases; unmatched junction nucleotides: 3. The CDR3 bases are TGTGCCAGCAGCTTTACTAGCGGACCCTACAATGAGCAGTTCTTC. Its protein is CASSFTSGPYNEQFF.

This chain uses TRBV6-1 with TRBJ2-7; no firm D call. Germline V gene data show CDR1 as MNHNS and CDR2 as SASEGT. The CDR3 contains 14 residues. Deletions cut 6 bases from V and 4 bases from J, with 16 bases between. This CDR3 is CASRSYSYGYEQYF. CDR3 nucleotides: TGTGCCAGCAGATCTTACAGTTATGGATACGAGCAGTACTTC.

This rearrangement joins TRBV11-1 to TRBJ2-7, with 9 bases fitting TRBD1. The CDR3 consists of 13 residues. Germline CDR1 is SGHAT and CDR2 is FQDESV (reference sequence). The V segment lost 5 bases and the J segment 4 bases; nucleotides outside the gene matches: 3. The CDR3 DNA reads as TGTGCCAGCAGCCAAGACAGGGGGTACGAGCAGTACTTC. This codes for CASSQDRGYEQYF. Using reference TRBV11-1 and TRBJ2-7 for the parts outside the CDR3, the full variable domain is EAEVAQSPRYKITEKSQAVAFWCDPISGHATLYWYRQILGQGPELLVQFQDESVVDDSQLPKDRFSAERLKGVDSTLKIQPAELGDSAMYLCASSQDRGYEQYFGPGTRLTVT.

This chain joins TRBV7-9 and TRBJ2-2; TRBD1 matches 7 bases. V was pared by 1 base and J by 6 bases, with 11 bases of the junction left unmatched. CDR3 length equals 17 residues. Germline V gene lookup returns CDR1 SEHNR and CDR2 FQNEAQ (reference sequence). CDR3 nucleotide sequence: TGTGCCAGCAGCTTAGAGGTGAACAGGGGCTCTCCCGGGGAGCTGTTTTTT. This encodes CASSLEVNRGSPGELFF.

The V gene is TRBV18, the J gene TRBJ1-1; TRBD1 matches at 8 bases. With V trimmed by 6 bases and J by 4 bases, 4 bases remained unmatched. The CDR3 has 13 amino acids. CDR1 and CDR2 (germline): KGHSH, LQKENI. The chain's CDR3 is CASSQGAATEAFF. Written as DNA, the CDR3 is TGTGCCAGCTCCCAGGGGGCGGCCACTGAAGCTTTCTTT.

The gene calls are TRBV27 and TRBJ2-1; 13 bases align to TRBD2. V dropped 4 bases and J dropped 9; count of bases not matched to a gene: 21. Per the germline V gene, CDR1 is MNHEY and CDR2 is SMNVEV (reference sequence). CDR3 size: 20 residues. CDR3 in amino acids: CASSSRFWTSGSENLFEQFF. DNA of the CDR3: TGTGCCAGCAGTTCACGCTTTTGGACTAGCGGGAGTGAAAATCTATTTGAGCAGTTCTTC.

The rearrangement joins TRBV21-1 to TRBJ1-2. TRBV21-1 is annotated as a pseudogene. The length of the CDR3 is 13 residues. CDR3 in DNA: TGTGCCAGCAGCAAATGGGGAGGGGATGGCTACACCTTC. It translates to CASSKWGGDGYTF.

This clone was seen a few times. The rearrangement joins TRBV4-2 to TRBJ1-5; TRBD1 might be the D (5 bases). Trimming removed 2 bases from V and 4 bases from J, with 18 bases in between. Germline V gives CDR1 LGHNA, CDR2 YNFKEQ. The CDR3 is made up of 17 amino acids. As DNA, the CDR3 is TGTGCCAGCAGCCAACCGACCGGACAATCACTTAATCAGCCCCAGCATTTT. This codes for CASSQPTGQSLNQPQHF.